Listed below are T cell receptor beta chains from one sample, sequenced in a study of blood T cells in healthy people across ages. Using its own MiXCR run on the 5' RACE reads, TCRdb lists one record per CDR3 protein. The table includes more than 800,000 distinct CDR3 sequences, 25% to 35% detected once. Sequenced: blood. The receptors stem from a woman older than 75 in good health. Each CDR3 is given with its conserved first and last residue. D genes are given only for firm matches. A clone size is listed for some rows: how often the clone was seen (once, few, many), or a class if it is expanded.

TRBJ2-5 | TRBV7-2 | many | TRBD2 | CASSREGSLAGTESTQYF | TGTGCCAGCAGCCGAGAAGGGTCCCTAGCGGGCACAGAATCGACCCAGTACTTC
TRBJ2-7 | TRBV18 | many | NA | CASSPDGRTYEQYF | TGTGCCAGCTCACCTGATGGCAGGACCTACGAGCAGTACTTC
TRBJ2-7 | TRBV28 | many | NA | CASSLSGVTYEQYF | TGTGCCAGCAGTTTGAGTGGGGTAACCTACGAGCAGTACTTC
TRBJ2-2 | TRBV20-1 | NA | NA | CSARATLGDPGELFF | TGCAGTGCTAGAGCGACTCTCGGCGACCCCGGGGAGCTGTTTTTT
TRBJ2-7 | TRBV7-2 | few | NA | CASSDITDGEQYF | TGTGCCAGCAGCGACATTACGGACGGCGAGCAGTACTTC
TRBJ1-1 | TRBV12-3/TRBV12-4 | few | NA | CASSLAAGQGAFF | TGTGCCAGCAGTTTAGCGGCAGGGCAGGGAGCTTTCTTT
TRBJ2-5 | TRBV7-8 | many | TRBD2 | CASSLPRGSSGGVKETQYF | TGTGCCAGCAGCTTACCCCGGGGGAGTAGCGGGGGGGTAAAAGAGACCCAGTACTTC
TRBJ1-3 | TRBV5-1 | NA | NA | CASSPPTAGNTIYF | TGCGCCAGCAGCCCCCCCACAGCTGGAAACACCATATATTTT
TRBJ1-2 | TRBV12-3/TRBV12-4 | few | NA | CASSPGPSNYGYTF | TGTGCCAGCAGTCCGGGACCCAGCAACTATGGCTACACCTTC
TRBJ2-1 | TRBV9 | NA | TRBD2 | CASSVNPSGGTRNEQFF | TGTGCCAGCAGCGTAAACCCTAGCGGGGGGACGAGGAATGAGCAGTTCTTC
TRBJ2-5 | TRBV12-3/TRBV12-4 | many | NA | CASSFSRETQYF | TGTGCCAGCAGTTTCTCAAGAGAGACCCAGTACTTC